The 17 T cell receptor beta chains reported below all come from one sample, sequenced in a study of OX40 agonist ivuxolimab in advanced cancers. The assay was immunoSEQ multiplex PCR, and TCRdb's table has in-frame clones only and misses some. In the table there are 58,000 or so clones, around four fifths of which are singletons. Source: CD4+ or CD8+ T cells sorted from blood, taken in a trial of the OX40 agonist ivuxolimab. These TCRs come from an adult with an advanced solid tumor such as melanoma, head and neck, liver or kidney cancer.

This clone is a singleton in its sample. The chain combines TRBV28 with TRBJ2-3; perhaps D is TRBD1 or TRBD2 (7 bases each). This CDR3 comprises 14 residues. Per germline, CDR1 MDHEN and CDR2 SYDVKM. With 5 bases removed from V and 4 bases from J, the gap between germline ends came to 13 bases. The CDR3, as DNA: TGTGCCAGCAGTCAGGGGGGGCGGCCAGATACGCAGTATTTT. This sequence encodes CASSQGGRPDTQYF.

The chain links TRBV27 to TRBJ1-2, with D unresolved. The CDR3 contains 15 residues. Trimming left V 3 bases short and J 8 bases short, with 19 bases between. CDR1 and CDR2 from the germline V gene are MNHEY and SMNVEV (reference sequence). The CDR3 sequence is CASSLLNSPIGGYTF. The DNA for the CDR3 is TGTGCCAGCAGTTTGTTGAACAGCCCTATAGGAGGCTACACCTTC.

The chain recombines TRBV7-3 with TRBJ1-4; D unclear. The CDR3 extends over 10 amino acids. V was clipped by 5 bases and J by 5 bases, with 0 bases between them. Germline values: CDR1 SGHTA, CDR2 FQGTGA. The CDR3, as DNA: TGTGCCAGCAGCAATGAAAAACTGTTTTTT. Translation: CASSNEKLFF. Full variable domain (missing parts from reference TRBV7-3 and TRBJ1-4): GAGVSQTPSNKVTEKGKYVELRCDPISGHTALYWYRQSLGQGPEFLIYFQGTGAADDSGLPNDRFFAVRPEGSVSTLKIQRTERGDSAVYLCASSNEKLFFGSGTQLSVL.

This CDR3 is CASSLGLAGFGDTQYF. In nucleotides, the CDR3 is TGTGCCAGCAGCTTAGGCCTAGCGGGCTTCGGAGATACGCAGTATTTT. The genes are TRBV13 and TRBJ2-3; 8 nucleotides match TRBD2. Trimming cost V 0 bases and J 5 bases; bases outside gene matches: 7. The CDR3 contains 16 residues. Germline CDR1 PRHDT, CDR2 FYEKMQ (reference sequence).

This chain uses TRBV19 with TRBJ1-5; no definite D call. Trimming removed 5 bases from V and 10 bases from J, with 21 bases in between. The CDR3 is 15 amino acids. Germline V gene data show CDR1 as LNHDA and CDR2 as SQIVND (reference sequence). The CDR3 sequence: CASSPLDGAGGPQHF. The CDR3 DNA sequence: TGTGCCAGTAGTCCCCTGGACGGAGCTGGAGGTCCCCAGCATTTT.

This chain joins TRBV6-5 and TRBJ1-1; D may be TRBD1 (5 bases). Germline V gene data show CDR1 as MNHEY and CDR2 as SVGAGI. This CDR3 has 15 amino acids. Trimming cost V 7 bases and J 2 bases, with 17 bases left between them. CDR3 sequence: CASNLGRQFNTEAFF. The CDR3 DNA reads as TGTGCCAGCAACCTAGGGCGACAGTTTAACACTGAAGCTTTCTTT.

The CDR3 DNA reads as TGTGCCAGCAGTGACAGCCTTTCACCCCTCCACTTT. Its translation is CASSDSLSPLHF. The chain joins TRBV6-1 to TRBJ1-6; the D is unclear. Trimming removed 3 bases at V and 9 bases at J, with 6 bases between. This CDR3 is 12 amino acids long. Germline values: CDR1 MNHNS, CDR2 SASEGT.

This rearrangement joins TRBV5-6 to TRBJ1-2; D is undetermined. Germline lookup yields CDR1 SGHDT and CDR2 YYEEEE. The germline V and J ends were trimmed by 0 bases and 5 bases, with 8 bases remaining between them. The CDR3 runs 13 residues. CDR3 amino acids: CASSLVAGYGYTF. The CDR3 bases are TGTGCCAGCAGCTTGGTGGCAGGTTATGGCTACACCTTC.

V usage is TRBV11-2 and J usage is TRBJ2-5, with D perhaps matching TRBD1 or TRBD2 (5 bases each). Trimming removed 1 base from V and 5 bases from J, with 8 bases in between. The CDR3 is 13 amino acids. Germline assignment: CDR1 SGHAT and CDR2 FQNNGV. The CDR3 region has the DNA TGTGCCAGCAGCTTAGCGGGGCGGGAGACCCAGTACTTC. Its translation is CASSLAGRETQYF.

The V call is TRBV25-1, the J call TRBJ1-2; D possibly corresponds to TRBD1 (6 bases). V lost 2 bases and J 8 bases, leaving 18 bases between the germline ends. Germline loops: CDR1 MGHDK, CDR2 SYGVNS. The CDR3 has 15 residues. CDR3: CASSEGGAGRYGYTF. The DNA for the CDR3 is TGTGCCAGCAGTGAAGGGGGGGCGGGCCGCTACGGCTACACCTTC.

The chain combines TRBV9 with TRBJ1-1; 11 bases are shared with TRBD1. Losses at the gene ends were 0 bases for V and 4 bases for J; bases not matched to a gene: 5. This CDR3 spans 16 amino acids. Germline loops: CDR1 SGDLS, CDR2 YYNGEE. CDR3 in DNA: TGTGCCAGCAGCGTAGGGACAGGGGGCTTTGTCACTGAAGCTTTCTTT. Its translation is CASSVGTGGFVTEAFF. The full variable domain, its missing parts supplied by reference TRBV9 and TRBJ1-1, is DSGVTQTPKHLITATGQRVTLRCSPRSGDLSVYWYQQSLDQGLQFLIQYYNGEERAKGNILERFSAQQFPDLHSELNLSSLELGDSALYFCASSVGTGGFVTEAFFGQGTRLTVV.

A few counts support this clone. This rearrangement joins TRBV6-1 to TRBJ2-1, with 8 bases matching TRBD2. The V segment lost 4 bases and the J segment 3 bases; nucleotides outside the gene matches: 8. The CDR3 consists of 16 residues. The germline V gene encodes CDR1 MNHNS and CDR2 SASEGT. The CDR3 is CASSGTGTRNYNEQFF. DNA of the CDR3: TGTGCCAGCAGTGGGACCGGGACTAGGAACTACAATGAGCAGTTCTTC.

V and J are TRBV19 and TRBJ2-7; 12 nucleotides line up with TRBD2. V lost 3 bases, J lost 3 bases, and 9 bases stayed unmatched. This CDR3 contains 17 residues. Looked up from germline, CDR1 is LNHDA and CDR2 is SQIVND (reference sequence). DNA of the CDR3: TGTGCCAGTAGTATGTTGACTAGCGGGGGTTTTAACTACGAGCAGTACTTC. It yields the protein CASSMLTSGGFNYEQYF.

The chain couples TRBV4-2 to TRBJ1-6, with 7 bases aligning to TRBD1. This CDR3 is 16 amino acids long. Germline trimming cut 0 bases from V and 7 bases from J; bases unmatched to any gene: 6. Germline CDR1 is LGHNA and CDR2 is YNFKEQ. CDR3 DNA sequence: TGTGCCAGCAGCCAAGAAGCAGGGACAGCAAATTCACCCCTCCACTTT. As protein: CASSQEAGTANSPLHF.

The chain combines TRBV7-2 with TRBJ1-1; D gene ambiguous. This CDR3 has 13 amino acids. Trimming shortened V by 6 bases and J by 3 bases, and 11 bases separated the two germline ends. The germline CDR1 and CDR2 sequences are SGHTA and FQGNSA. CDR3 in DNA: TGTGCCAGCAGTTTGTCGTTCGACACTGAAGCTTTCTTT. Translation: CASSLSFDTEAFF.

V gene TRBV9 combines with J gene TRBJ1-5; unclear D gene. The germline gives CDR1 SGDLS, CDR2 YYNGEE. Trimming stripped 1 base from V and 6 bases from J, with 11 bases between. This CDR3 spans 14 amino acids. This CDR3 reads CASSVYERGQPQHF. The CDR3 DNA is TGTGCCAGCAGCGTATATGAGAGAGGTCAGCCCCAGCATTTT.

The chain couples TRBV4-2 to TRBJ2-1; D not certain. Germline CDR1 is LGHNA and CDR2 is YNFKEQ. The CDR3 is made up of 14 amino acids. Trimming pared 1 base from V and 5 bases from J, leaving 9 bases between. CDR3 residues: CASSQGDLDNEQFF. As DNA, the CDR3 is TGTGCCAGCAGCCAAGGAGACCTTGACAATGAGCAGTTCTTC.